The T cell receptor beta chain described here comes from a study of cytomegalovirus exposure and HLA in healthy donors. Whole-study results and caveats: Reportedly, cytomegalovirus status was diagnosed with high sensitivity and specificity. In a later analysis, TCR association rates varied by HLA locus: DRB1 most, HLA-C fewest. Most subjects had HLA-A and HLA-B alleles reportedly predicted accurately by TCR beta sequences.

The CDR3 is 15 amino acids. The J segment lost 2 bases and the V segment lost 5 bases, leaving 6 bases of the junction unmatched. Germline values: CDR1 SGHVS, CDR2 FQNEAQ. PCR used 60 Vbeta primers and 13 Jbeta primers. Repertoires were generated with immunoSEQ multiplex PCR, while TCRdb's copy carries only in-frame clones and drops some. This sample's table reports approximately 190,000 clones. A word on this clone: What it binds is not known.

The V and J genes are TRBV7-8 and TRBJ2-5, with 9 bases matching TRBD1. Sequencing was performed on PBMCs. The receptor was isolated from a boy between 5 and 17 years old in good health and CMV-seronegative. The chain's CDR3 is CASSMTGGLQETQYF. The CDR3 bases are TGTGCCAGCAGCATGACAGGGGGACTTCAAGAGACCCAGTACTTC.